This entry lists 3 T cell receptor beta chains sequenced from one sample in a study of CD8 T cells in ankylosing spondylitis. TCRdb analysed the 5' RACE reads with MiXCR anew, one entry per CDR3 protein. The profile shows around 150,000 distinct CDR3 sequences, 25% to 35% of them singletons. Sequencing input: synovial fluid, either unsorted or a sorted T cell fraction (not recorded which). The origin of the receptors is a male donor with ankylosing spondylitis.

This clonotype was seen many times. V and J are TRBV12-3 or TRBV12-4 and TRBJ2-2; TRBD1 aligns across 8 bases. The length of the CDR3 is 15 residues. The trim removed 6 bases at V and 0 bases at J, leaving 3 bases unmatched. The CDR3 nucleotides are TGTGCCAGCAGATTACAGGGGGCGAACACCGGGGAGCTGTTTTTT. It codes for CASRLQGANTGELFF.

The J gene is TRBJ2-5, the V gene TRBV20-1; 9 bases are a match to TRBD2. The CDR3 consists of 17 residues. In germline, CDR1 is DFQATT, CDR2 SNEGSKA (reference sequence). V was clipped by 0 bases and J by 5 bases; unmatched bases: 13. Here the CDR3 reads CSARDPALRGGGETQYF. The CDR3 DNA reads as TGCAGTGCTAGAGATCCCGCTCTGCGGGGGGGCGGTGAGACCCAGTACTTC.

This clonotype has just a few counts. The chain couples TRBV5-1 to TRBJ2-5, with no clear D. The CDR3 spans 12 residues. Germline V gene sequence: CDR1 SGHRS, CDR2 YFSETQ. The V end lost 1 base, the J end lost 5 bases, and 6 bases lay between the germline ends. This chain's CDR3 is CASSLILETQYF. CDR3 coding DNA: TGCGCCAGCAGCTTGATCCTGGAGACCCAGTACTTC.